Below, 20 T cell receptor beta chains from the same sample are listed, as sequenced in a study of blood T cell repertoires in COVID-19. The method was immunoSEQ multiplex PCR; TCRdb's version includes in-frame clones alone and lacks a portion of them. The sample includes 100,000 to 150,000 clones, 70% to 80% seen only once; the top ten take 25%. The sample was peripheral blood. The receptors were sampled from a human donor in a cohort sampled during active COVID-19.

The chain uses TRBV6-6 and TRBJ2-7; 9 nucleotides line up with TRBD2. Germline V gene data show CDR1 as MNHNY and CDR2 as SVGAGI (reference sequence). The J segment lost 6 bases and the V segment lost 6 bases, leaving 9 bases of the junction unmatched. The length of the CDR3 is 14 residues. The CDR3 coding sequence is TGTGCCAGCAGCCCCAAGGGACTAGCCAGCGAGCAGTACTTC. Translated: CASSPKGLASEQYF.

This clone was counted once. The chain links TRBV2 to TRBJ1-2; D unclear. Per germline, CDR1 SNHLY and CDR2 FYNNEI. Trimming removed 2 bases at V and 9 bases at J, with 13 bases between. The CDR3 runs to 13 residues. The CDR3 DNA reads TGTGCCAGCAGTGAACGGCGGCATCTTCGCTACACCTTC. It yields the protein CASSERRHLRYTF. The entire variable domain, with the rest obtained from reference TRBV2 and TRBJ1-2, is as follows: EPEVTQTPSHQVTQMGQEVILRCVPISNHLYFYWYRQILGQKVEFLVSFYNNEISEKSEIFDDQFSVERPDGSNFTLKIRSTKLEDSAMYFCASSERRHLRYTFGSGTRLTVV.

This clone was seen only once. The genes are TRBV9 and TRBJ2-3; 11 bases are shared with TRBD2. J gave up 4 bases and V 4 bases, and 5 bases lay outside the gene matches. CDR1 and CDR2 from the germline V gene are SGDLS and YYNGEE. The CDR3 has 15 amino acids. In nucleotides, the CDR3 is TGTGCCAGCAGCAGAATAGCGGGAGGGGCAGATACGCAGTATTTT. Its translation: CASSRIAGGADTQYF. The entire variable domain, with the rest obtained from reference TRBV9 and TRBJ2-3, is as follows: DSGVTQTPKHLITATGQRVTLRCSPRSGDLSVYWYQQSLDQGLQFLIQYYNGEERAKGNILERFSAQQFPDLHSELNLSSLELGDSALYFCASSRIAGGADTQYFGPGTRLTVL.

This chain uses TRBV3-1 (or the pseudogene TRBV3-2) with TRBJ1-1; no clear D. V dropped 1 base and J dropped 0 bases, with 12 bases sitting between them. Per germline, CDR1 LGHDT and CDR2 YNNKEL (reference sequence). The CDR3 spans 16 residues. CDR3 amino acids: CASSQVLTGLNTEAFF. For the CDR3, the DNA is TGTGCCAGCAGCCAAGTTTTAACGGGTCTGAACACTGAAGCTTTCTTT.

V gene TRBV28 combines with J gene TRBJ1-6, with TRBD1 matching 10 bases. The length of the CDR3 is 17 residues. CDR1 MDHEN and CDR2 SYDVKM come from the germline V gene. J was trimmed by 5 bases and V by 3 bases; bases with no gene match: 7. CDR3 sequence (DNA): TGTGCCAGCAGTTTTCACTTGGACAGGGGGGATAATTCACCCCTCCACTTT. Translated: CASSFHLDRGDNSPLHF.

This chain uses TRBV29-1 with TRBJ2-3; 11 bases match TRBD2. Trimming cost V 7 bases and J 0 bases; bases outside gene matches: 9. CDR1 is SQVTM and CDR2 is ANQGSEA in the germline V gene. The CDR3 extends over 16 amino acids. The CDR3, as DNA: TGCAGCGCCGTGAGGGGGACTAGCGGAAGCACAGATACGCAGTATTTT. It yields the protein CSAVRGTSGSTDTQYF.

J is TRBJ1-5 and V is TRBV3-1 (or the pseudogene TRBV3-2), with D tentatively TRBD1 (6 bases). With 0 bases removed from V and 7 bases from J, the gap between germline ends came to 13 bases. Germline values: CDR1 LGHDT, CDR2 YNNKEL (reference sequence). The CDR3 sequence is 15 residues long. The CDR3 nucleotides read TGTGCCAGCAGCCAAGATGCGGGGGGGGCCCAGCCCCAGCATTTT. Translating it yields CASSQDAGGAQPQHF.

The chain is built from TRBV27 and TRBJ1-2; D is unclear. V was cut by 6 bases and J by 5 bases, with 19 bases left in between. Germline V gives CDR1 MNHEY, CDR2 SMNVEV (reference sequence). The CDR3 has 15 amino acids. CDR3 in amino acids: CASRAPGPLLYGYTF. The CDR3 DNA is TGTGCCAGCAGAGCCCCCGGTCCTCTTCTTTATGGCTACACCTTC.

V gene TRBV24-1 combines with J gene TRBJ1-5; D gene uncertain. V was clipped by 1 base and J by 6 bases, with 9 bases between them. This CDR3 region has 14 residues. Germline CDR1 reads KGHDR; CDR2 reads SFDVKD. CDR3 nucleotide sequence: TGTGCCACCAGTGATTTCTTGGTGAGTCAGCCCCAGCATTTT. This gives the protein CATSDFLVSQPQHF.

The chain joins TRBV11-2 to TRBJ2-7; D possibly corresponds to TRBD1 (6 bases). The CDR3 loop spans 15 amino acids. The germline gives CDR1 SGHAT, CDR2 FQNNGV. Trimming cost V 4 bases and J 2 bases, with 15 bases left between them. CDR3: CASSSPYRAPYEQYF. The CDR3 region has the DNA TGTGCCAGCAGCTCCCCTTACAGGGCACCCTACGAGCAGTACTTC.

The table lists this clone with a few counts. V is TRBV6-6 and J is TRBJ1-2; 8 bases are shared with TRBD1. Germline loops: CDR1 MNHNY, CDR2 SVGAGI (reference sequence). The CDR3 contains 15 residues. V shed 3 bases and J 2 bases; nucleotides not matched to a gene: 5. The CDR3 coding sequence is TGTGCCAGCAGTTATCGAGGACAGGGAAACTATGGCTACACCTTC. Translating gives CASSYRGQGNYGYTF.

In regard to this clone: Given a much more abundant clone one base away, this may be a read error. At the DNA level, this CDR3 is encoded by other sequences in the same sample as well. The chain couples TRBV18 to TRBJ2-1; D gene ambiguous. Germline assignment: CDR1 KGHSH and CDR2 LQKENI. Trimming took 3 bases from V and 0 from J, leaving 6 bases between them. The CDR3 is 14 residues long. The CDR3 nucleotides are TGTGCCAGCTCACCCCCTTACTCCTACAATGAGCAGTTCTTC. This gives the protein CASSPPYSYNEQFF.

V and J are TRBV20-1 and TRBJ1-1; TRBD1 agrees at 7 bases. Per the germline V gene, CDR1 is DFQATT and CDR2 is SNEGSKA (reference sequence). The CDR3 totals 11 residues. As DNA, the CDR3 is TGCAGCGCTGGACAGGACACTGAAGCTTTCTTT. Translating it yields CSAGQDTEAFF.

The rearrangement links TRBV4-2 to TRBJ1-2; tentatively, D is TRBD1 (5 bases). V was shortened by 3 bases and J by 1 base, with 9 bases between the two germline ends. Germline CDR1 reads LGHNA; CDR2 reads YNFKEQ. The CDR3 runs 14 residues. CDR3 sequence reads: CASSHLDSNYGYTF. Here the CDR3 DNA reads TGTGCCAGCAGCCACTTAGACAGTAACTATGGCTACACCTTC.

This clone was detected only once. CDR3 coding DNA: TGTGCCAGCAGCAAACCCCCCCCTGTGCAGAGGGAGGATGTGGACTTC. Protein: CASSKPPPVQREDVDF. The chain joins TRBV21-1 to TRBJ2-7; TRBD2, the D gene given by the table, was not confirmed from the DNA. TRBV21-1 is termed a pseudogene. The CDR3 is made up of 16 amino acids.

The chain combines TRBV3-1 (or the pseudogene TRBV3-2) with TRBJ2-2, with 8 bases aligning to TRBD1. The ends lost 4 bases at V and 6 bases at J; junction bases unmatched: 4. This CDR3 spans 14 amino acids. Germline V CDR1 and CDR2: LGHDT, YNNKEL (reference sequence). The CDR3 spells CASSRTGWAGELFF. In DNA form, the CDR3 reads TGTGCCAGCAGCCGGACAGGGTGGGCCGGGGAGCTGTTTTTT.

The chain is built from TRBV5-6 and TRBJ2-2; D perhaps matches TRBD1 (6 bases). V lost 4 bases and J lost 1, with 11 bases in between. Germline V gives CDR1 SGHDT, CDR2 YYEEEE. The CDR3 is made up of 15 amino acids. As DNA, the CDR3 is TGTGCCAGCAGCCGGGGACACCAGAACACCGGGGAGCTGTTTTTT. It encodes CASSRGHQNTGELFF.

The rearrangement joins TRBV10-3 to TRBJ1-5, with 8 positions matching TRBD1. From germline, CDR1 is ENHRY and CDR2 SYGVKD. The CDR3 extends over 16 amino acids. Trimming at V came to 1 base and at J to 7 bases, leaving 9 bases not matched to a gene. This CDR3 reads CAISEFRTGMIQPQHF. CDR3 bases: TGTGCCATCAGTGAGTTCCGGACAGGGATGATACAGCCCCAGCATTTT.

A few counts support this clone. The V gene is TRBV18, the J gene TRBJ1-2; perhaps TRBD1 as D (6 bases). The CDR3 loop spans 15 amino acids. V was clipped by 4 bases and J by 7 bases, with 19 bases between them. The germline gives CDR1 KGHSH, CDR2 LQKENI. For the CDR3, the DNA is TGTGCCAGCTCACTACCGTCACAGGGCGAGAGTGGCTACACCTTC. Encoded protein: CASSLPSQGESGYTF.

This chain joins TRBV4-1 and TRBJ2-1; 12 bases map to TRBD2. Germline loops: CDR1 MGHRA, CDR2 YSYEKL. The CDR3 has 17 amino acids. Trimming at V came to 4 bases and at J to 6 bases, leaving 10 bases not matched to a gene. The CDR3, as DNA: TGCGCCAGCAGCCCATCCAAGCTAGCGGGGGGGGTCAATGAGCAGTTCTTC. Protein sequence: CASSPSKLAGGVNEQFF.